This section outlines one T cell receptor beta chain sequence together with its context. This sample is drawn from a study of blood T cell repertoires in COVID-19. TCRdb keeps only in-frame clones here, not all; method: immunoSEQ multiplex PCR. The sample holds 130,000 or so clones, about 81% seen once. This CDR3 is 17 amino acids long. With 0 bases removed from V and 3 bases from J, the gap between germline ends came to 14 bases. The germline gives CDR1 ENHRY, CDR2 SYGVKD. Participants, about 18 to 90 years old, spanned 25 or so US areas. Sequenced sample: PBMCs or T cells enriched from blood (not recorded which). The gene calls are TRBV10-3 and TRBJ2-2, with D perhaps TRBD2 (8 bases). The origin of this receptor is a middle-aged man with acute COVID-19. The CDR3 is CAISESAGDSDTGELFF. Here the CDR3 DNA reads TGTGCCATCAGTGAGTCAGCGGGGGACAGCGACACCGGGGAGCTGTTTTTT.